This T cell receptor beta chain was retrieved from a study of tissue T cells after allogeneic stem cell transplantation. Findings and limits, study-wide: Alloreactivity or antigen specificity of tissue TCRs was not determined; some clones might be host cells. The patient cohort was small and clinically heterogeneous, with limited sampling depth. Only a limited share of tissue TCRs appeared in blood or spleen. TCR repertoires tracked anatomic similarity, regardless of disease or transplant status.

Produced via immunoSEQ multiplex PCR; TCRdb's table is partial and in-frame only. Of about 21,000 clones listed, around 70% are singletons. Trimming stripped 3 bases from V and 1 base from J, with 9 bases between. This CDR3 has 15 amino acids. In germline, CDR1 is MSHET, CDR2 SYDVDS. A word on this clone: Its antigen is unidentified. Mouse gene names and germline throughout. The read comes to an end 1 residue before the CDR3 does, leaving the germline J gene to fill in the end.

The specimen was blood. The rearrangement uses TRBV29 and TRBJ2-2; a weak D match, TRBD1 (6 bases). The clonotype was recovered from a female BALB/c mouse in good health. For this mouse line, the MHC haplotype is H2-d. Incomplete CDR3 DNA: TGTGCTAGCAGTTTGGGCAGGGGAAACACCGGGCAGCTCTAC. Protein: CASSLGRGNTGQLY. The whole CDR3 sequence reads CASSLGRGNTGQLYF.